The following is a T cell receptor (beta chain) sequence with its context. What it binds is not known. Stated time point: blood from clinic visit 5 months post-surgery; TSC patient then seizure free. The sequenced cases were selected for having the highest brain T cell transcript signatures. This table comes from immunoSEQ multiplex PCR, and its TCRdb copy is limited to in-frame clones, with some not included. The table shows 300,000 to 400,000 clones, with about 94% occurring only once. These data belong to a study of brain T cells in children with intractable seizures. Broader study findings: Pre- and post-surgery blood differed in depth, so pre-surgery absences may be undersampling.

Germline V gene lookup returns CDR1 SGHDT and CDR2 YYEEEE. Trimming removed 2 bases from V and 5 bases from J, with 13 bases in between. The CDR3 has 14 residues. The V gene is TRBV5-6, the J gene TRBJ2-5; TRBD1 or TRBD2 may be the D gene (5 bases each). The specimen comprised peripheral blood, sampled 4 to 5 months after surgery. The sequence derives from a boy younger than two with tuberous sclerosis and intractable seizures. CDR3 bases: TGTGCCAGCAGCTTAGGGACGGTGACGGAGACCCAGTACTTC. As protein: CASSLGTVTETQYF.